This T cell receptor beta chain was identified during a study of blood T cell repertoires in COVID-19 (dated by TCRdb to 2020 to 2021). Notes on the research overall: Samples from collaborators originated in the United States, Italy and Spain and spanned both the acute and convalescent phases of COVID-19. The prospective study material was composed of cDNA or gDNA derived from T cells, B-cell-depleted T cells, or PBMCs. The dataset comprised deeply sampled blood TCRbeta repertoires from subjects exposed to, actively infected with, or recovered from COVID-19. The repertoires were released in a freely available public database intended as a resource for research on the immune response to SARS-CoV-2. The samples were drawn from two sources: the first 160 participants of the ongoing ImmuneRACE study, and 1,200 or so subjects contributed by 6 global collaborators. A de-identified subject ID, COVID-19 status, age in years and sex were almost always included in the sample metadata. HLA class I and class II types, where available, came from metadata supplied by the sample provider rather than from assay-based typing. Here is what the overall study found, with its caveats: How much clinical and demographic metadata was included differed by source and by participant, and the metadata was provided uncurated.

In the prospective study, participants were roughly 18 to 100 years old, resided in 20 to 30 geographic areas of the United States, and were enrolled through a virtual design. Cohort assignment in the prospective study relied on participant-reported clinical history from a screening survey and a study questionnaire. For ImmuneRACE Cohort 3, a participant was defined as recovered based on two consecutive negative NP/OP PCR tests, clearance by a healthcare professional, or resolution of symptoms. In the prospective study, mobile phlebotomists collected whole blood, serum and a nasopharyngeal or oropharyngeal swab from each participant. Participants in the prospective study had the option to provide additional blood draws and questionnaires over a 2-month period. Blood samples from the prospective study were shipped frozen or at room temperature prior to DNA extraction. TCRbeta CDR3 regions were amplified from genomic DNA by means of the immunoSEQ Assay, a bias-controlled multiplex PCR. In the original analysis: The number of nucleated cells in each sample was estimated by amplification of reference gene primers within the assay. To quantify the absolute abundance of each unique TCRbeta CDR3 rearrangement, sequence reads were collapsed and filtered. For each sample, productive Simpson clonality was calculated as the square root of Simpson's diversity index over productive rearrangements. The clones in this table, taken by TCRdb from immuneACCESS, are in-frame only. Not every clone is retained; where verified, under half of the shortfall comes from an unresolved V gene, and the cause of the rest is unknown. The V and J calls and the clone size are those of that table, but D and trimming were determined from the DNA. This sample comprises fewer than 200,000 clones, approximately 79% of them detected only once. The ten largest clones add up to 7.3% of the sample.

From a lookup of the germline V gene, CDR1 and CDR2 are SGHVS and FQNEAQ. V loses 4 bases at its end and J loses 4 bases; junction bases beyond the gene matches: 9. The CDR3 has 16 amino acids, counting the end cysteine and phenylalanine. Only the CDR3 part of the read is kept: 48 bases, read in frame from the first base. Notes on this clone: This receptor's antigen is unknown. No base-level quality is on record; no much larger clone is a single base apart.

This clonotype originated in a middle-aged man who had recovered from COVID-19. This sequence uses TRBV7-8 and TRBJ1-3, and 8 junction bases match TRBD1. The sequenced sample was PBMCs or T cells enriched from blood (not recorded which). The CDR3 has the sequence CASSSPRTGNGNTIYF. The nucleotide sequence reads TGTGCCAGCAGCTCACCCCGGACAGGGAACGGAAACACCATATATTTT.